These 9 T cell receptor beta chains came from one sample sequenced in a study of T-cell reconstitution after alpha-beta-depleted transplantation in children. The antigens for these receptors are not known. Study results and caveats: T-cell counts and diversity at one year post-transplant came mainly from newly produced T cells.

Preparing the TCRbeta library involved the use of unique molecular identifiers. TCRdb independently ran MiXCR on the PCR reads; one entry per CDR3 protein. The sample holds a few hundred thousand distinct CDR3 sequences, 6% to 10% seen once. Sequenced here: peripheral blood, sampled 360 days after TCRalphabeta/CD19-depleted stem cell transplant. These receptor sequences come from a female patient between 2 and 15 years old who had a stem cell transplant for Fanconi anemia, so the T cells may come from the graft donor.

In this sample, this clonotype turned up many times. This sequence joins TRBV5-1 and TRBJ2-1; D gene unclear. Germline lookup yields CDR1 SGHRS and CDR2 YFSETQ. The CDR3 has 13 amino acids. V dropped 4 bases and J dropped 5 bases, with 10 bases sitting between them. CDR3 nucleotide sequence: TGCGCCAGCAGCATTCAATACGACAATGAGCAGTTCTTC. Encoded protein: CASSIQYDNEQFF.

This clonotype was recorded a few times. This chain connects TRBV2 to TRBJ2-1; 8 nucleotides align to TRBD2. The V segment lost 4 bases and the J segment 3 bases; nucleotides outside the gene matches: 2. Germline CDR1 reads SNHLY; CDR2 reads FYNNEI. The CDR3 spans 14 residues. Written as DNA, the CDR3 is TGTGCCAGCAGTGCAGCGGGGGACTACAATGAGCAGTTCTTC. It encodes CASSAAGDYNEQFF. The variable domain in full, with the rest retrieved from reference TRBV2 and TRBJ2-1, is EPEVTQTPSHQVTQMGQEVILRCVPISNHLYFYWYRQILGQKVEFLVSFYNNEISEKSEIFDDQFSVERPDGSNFTLKIRSTKLEDSAMYFCASSAAGDYNEQFFGPGTRLTVL.

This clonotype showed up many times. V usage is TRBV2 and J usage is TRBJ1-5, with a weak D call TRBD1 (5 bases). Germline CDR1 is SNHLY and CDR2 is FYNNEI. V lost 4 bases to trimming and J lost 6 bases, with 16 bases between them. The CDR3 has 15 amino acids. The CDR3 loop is CASSAETGESQPQHF. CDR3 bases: TGTGCCAGCAGTGCTGAAACGGGGGAAAGTCAGCCCCAGCATTTT.

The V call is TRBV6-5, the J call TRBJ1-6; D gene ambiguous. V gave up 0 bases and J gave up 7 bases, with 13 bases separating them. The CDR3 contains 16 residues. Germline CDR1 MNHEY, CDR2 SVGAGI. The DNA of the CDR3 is TGTGCCAGCAGTTACTCACCTGGGATGTTAAATTCACCCCTCCACTTT. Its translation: CASSYSPGMLNSPLHF.

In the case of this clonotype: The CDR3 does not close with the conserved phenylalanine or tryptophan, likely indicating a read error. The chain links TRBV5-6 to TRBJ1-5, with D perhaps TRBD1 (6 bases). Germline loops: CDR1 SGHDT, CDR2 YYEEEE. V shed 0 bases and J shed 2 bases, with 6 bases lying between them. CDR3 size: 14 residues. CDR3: CASSLAGGNQPQHI. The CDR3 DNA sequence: TGTGCCAGCAGCTTGGCAGGGGGCAATCAGCCCCAGCATATT.

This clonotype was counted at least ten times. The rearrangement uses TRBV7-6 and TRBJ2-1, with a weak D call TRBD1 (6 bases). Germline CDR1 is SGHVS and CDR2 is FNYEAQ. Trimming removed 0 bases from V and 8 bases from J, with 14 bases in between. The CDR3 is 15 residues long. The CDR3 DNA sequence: TGTGCCAGCAGCTTAGCGAGCCAGGGGTCCGATGAGCAGTTCTTC. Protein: CASSLASQGSDEQFF.

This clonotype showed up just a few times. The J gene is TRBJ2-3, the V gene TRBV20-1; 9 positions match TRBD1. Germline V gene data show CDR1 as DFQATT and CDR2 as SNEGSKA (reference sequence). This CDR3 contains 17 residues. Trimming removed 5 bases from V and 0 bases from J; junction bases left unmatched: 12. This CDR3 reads CSAVRPLGQGSTDTQYF. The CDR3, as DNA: TGCAGTGCTGTCCGTCCACTTGGACAGGGGAGCACAGATACGCAGTATTTT.

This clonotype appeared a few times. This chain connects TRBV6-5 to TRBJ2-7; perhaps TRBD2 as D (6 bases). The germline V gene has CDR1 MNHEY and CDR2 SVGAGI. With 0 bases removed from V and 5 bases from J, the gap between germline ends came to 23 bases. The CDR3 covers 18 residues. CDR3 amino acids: CASSYSGLGVGLSDEQYF. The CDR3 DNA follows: TGTGCCAGCAGTTACTCGGGACTCGGCGTCGGTTTGTCAGACGAGCAGTACTTC.

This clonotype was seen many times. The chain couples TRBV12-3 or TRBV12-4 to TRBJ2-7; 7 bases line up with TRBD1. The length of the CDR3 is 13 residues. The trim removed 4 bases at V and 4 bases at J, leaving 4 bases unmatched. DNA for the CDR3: TGTGCCAGCAGTTATGACAGGGCGTACGAGCAGTACTTC. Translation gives CASSYDRAYEQYF.